A single sample is the source of the 26 T cell receptor beta chains below, sequenced in a study of blood T cell repertoires in COVID-19. Clones were read by immunoSEQ multiplex PCR, and TCRdb kept only the in-frame ones, dropping some. The sample contains 250,000 to 350,000 clones, about 85% of which appear only once. The sample consisted of PBMCs or T cells enriched from blood (not recorded which). Receptors originate from a woman aged 25 to 39 who had recovered from COVID-19.

CDR3 sequence (DNA): TGTGCCAGCAGCCGGGGTCCCAACCCGCAGTTCTTC. It yields the protein CASSRGPNPQFF. This sequence joins TRBV7-9 and TRBJ2-1; D possibly corresponds to TRBD2 (5 bases). Germline V gene sequence: CDR1 SEHNR, CDR2 FQNEAQ (reference sequence). The CDR3 contains 12 residues. V gave up 5 bases and J gave up 12 bases, with 14 bases separating them.

This clone was seen more than once but under ten times. The chain carries TRBV7-9 and TRBJ1-1, with a tentative D call TRBD1 (5 bases). There are 16 residues in the CDR3. The V gene's germline CDR1 is SEHNR and CDR2 FQNEAQ (reference sequence). Trimming shortened V by 5 bases and J by 5 bases, and 21 bases separated the two germline ends. CDR3 in amino acids: CASSPTRARGRTEAFF. In DNA form, the CDR3 reads TGTGCCAGCAGCCCTACCCGGGCGCGGGGACGGACTGAAGCTTTCTTT.

The chain carries TRBV6-1 and TRBJ2-7; a possible D gene is TRBD2 (5 bases). The CDR3 is 15 amino acids. V was shortened by 0 bases and J by 3 bases, with 12 bases between the two germline ends. The germline gives CDR1 MNHNS, CDR2 SASEGT. The CDR3 spells CASSEAAGRNYEQYF. The CDR3 bases are TGTGCCAGCAGTGAAGCCGCGGGCAGAAACTACGAGCAGTACTTC.

This clone has a single count. This sequence joins TRBV19 and TRBJ2-7; perhaps TRBD2 as D (6 bases). Germline CDR1 and CDR2: LNHDA and SQIVND (reference sequence). The V and J ends lost 1 base and 3 bases respectively, with 13 bases between them. The CDR3 has 15 amino acids. In nucleotides, the CDR3 is TGTGCCAGTAGTATAGTTGGTGGGGGAGGCTACGAGCAGTACTTC. Its protein product is CASSIVGGGGYEQYF.

This chain links TRBV5-1 with TRBJ2-2; D gene uncertain. CDR1 is SGHRS and CDR2 is YFSETQ in the germline V gene. CDR3 length: 14 amino acids. The germline V and J ends were trimmed by 0 bases and 4 bases, with 7 bases remaining between them. The CDR3 bases are TGCGCCAGCAGCTTGGACAGCCCCACCGGGGAGCTGTTTTTT. It codes for CASSLDSPTGELFF.

The V and J genes are TRBV6-5 and TRBJ1-1, with 8 bases matching TRBD1. Germline V CDR1 and CDR2: MNHEY, SVGAGI. Unmatched junction bases numbered 3, after V lost 6 bases and J lost 3 bases. The CDR3 contains 13 residues. CDR3 sequence: CASSSTGDTEAFF. CDR3 in DNA: TGTGCCAGCAGCTCGACAGGGGACACTGAAGCTTTCTTT.

This chain uses TRBV5-4 with TRBJ1-6; 8 nucleotides agree with TRBD1. CDR3 size: 15 residues. CDR1 is SGHNT and CDR2 is YYREEE in the germline V gene (reference sequence). V trimming: 4 bases; J trimming: 7 bases; junction bases outside the gene matches: 7. The CDR3: CASSRGQGQNSPLHF. The CDR3 region has the DNA TGTGCCAGCAGCCGCGGACAGGGTCAAAATTCACCCCTCCACTTT.

The chain recombines TRBV7-6 with TRBJ1-6; 9 bases agree with TRBD1. CDR3 length: 15 residues. J was trimmed by 8 bases and V by 5 bases; bases with no gene match: 7. Germline V gene lookup returns CDR1 SGHVS and CDR2 FNYEAQ. CDR3 in amino acids: CASSTGQGSDSPLHF. Here the CDR3 DNA reads TGTGCCAGCAGCACAGGACAGGGGTCCGATTCACCCCTCCACTTT. Complete variable domain (other parts from reference TRBV7-6 and TRBJ1-6): GAGVSQSPRYKVTKRGQDVALRCDPISGHVSLYWYRQALGQGPEFLTYFNYEAQQDKSGLPNDRFSAERPEGSISTLTIQRTEQRDSAMYRCASSTGQGSDSPLHFGNGTRLTVT.

This chain uses TRBV5-5 with TRBJ2-3; perhaps TRBD2 as D (6 bases). Trimming removed 0 bases from V and 2 bases from J, with 13 bases in between. Germline V gene sequence: CDR1 SGHKS, CDR2 YYEKEE (reference sequence). The CDR3 consists of 16 residues. CDR3 in DNA: TGTGCCAGCAGCTTGGGTTGGGCGGGGACCACAGATACGCAGTATTTT. This translates into CASSLGWAGTTDTQYF. Based on the CDR3 plus reference TRBV5-5 and TRBJ2-3, the full variable domain is DAGVTQSPTHLIKTRGQQVTLRCSPISGHKSVSWYQQVLGQGPQFIFQYYEKEERGRGNFPDRFSARQFPNYSSELNVNALLLGDSALYLCASSLGWAGTTDTQYFGPGTRLTVL.

The chain has TRBV30 and TRBJ2-3; tentatively, D is TRBD1 (5 bases). The CDR3 length is 14 residues. Looked up from germline, CDR1 is GTSNPN and CDR2 is SVGIG (reference sequence). V was trimmed by 7 bases and J by 2 bases, leaving 16 bases between them. The DNA for the CDR3 is TGTGCCTCAAGGACATCGAAGCTCACAGATACGCAGTATTTT. Translated, it gives CASRTSKLTDTQYF.

The chain recombines TRBV29-1 with TRBJ1-1, with D hard to call. The CDR3 is 15 amino acids. Trimming shortened V by 5 bases and J by 0 bases, and 16 bases separated the two germline ends. Per the germline V gene, CDR1 is SQVTM and CDR2 is ANQGSEA. CDR3 sequence: CSVSSGNGMNTEAFF. The CDR3 DNA reads TGCAGCGTTTCTTCCGGGAACGGGATGAACACTGAAGCTTTCTTT. Together with reference TRBV29-1 and TRBJ1-1, the CDR3 gives the full variable domain: SAVISQKPSRDICQRGTSLTIQCQVDSQVTMMFWYRQQPGQSLTLIATANQGSEATYESGFVIDKFPISRPNLTFSTLTVSNMSPEDSSIYLCSVSSGNGMNTEAFFGQGTRLTVV.

The genes are TRBV11-2 and TRBJ1-1; no clear D. Deletions cut 3 bases from V and 5 bases from J, with 7 bases between. The length of the CDR3 is 12 residues. Germline values: CDR1 SGHAT, CDR2 FQNNGV. The CDR3 loop is CASSFGRTEAFF. The DNA for the CDR3 is TGTGCCAGCAGCTTTGGTCGGACTGAAGCTTTCTTT.

The chain uses TRBV7-9 and TRBJ1-3; D is ambiguous. Deletions cut 8 bases from V and 6 bases from J, with 17 bases between. Germline lookup yields CDR1 SEHNR and CDR2 FQNEAQ (reference sequence). The CDR3 spans 14 residues. CDR3 nucleotide sequence: TGTGCCAGCCGAAGCTTAGTACGGGAAAACACCATATATTTT. This encodes CASRSLVRENTIYF.

The chain combines TRBV5-1 with TRBJ2-3, with 7 bases fitting TRBD1. This CDR3 has 15 amino acids. Germline CDR1 reads SGHRS; CDR2 reads YFSETQ. V lost 0 bases, J lost 3 bases, and 4 bases stayed unmatched. DNA of the CDR3: TGCGCCAGCAGCTTGGTGGACAGGAAAACAGATACGCAGTATTTT. It specifies CASSLVDRKTDTQYF.

V gene TRBV11-2 combines with J gene TRBJ1-2; tentatively, D is TRBD1 (6 bases). The CDR3 is 13 residues long. With 6 bases removed from V and 8 bases from J, the gap between germline ends came to 16 bases. The V gene's germline CDR1 is SGHAT and CDR2 FQNNGV. The CDR3 spells CASSHMDRPGYTF. Here the CDR3 DNA reads TGTGCCAGCAGTCACATGGACAGACCCGGCTACACCTTC.

The chain carries TRBV28 and TRBJ1-2; TRBD1 agrees at 7 bases. Germline CDR1 is MDHEN and CDR2 is SYDVKM. After removal of 3 bases from V and 4 bases from J, the junction contained 5 bases not matched to a gene. This CDR3 has 14 amino acids. The CDR3 DNA reads as TGTGCCAGCAGTTTTCCGGGACAGTTCTATGGCTACACCTTC. Translated: CASSFPGQFYGYTF.

The V gene is TRBV11-3, the J gene TRBJ1-1, with unresolved D. Germline CDR1 reads SGHNT; CDR2 reads YENEEA. The CDR3 is made up of 14 amino acids. V lost 3 bases, J lost 0 bases, and 8 bases lay in between. The DNA of the CDR3 is TGTGCCAGCAGCTTGGGCCCCATGAACACTGAAGCTTTCTTT. Residues: CASSLGPMNTEAFF. Together with reference TRBV11-3 and TRBJ1-1, the CDR3 gives the full variable domain: EAGVVQSPRYKIIEKKQPVAFWCNPISGHNTLYWYLQNLGQGPELLIRYENEEAVDDSQLPKDRFSAERLKGVDSTLKIQPAELGDSAVYLCASSLGPMNTEAFFGQGTRLTVV.

The chain links TRBV7-9 to TRBJ1-1, with a weak D call TRBD1 (5 bases). V lost 5 bases and J lost 0, with 10 bases in between. This CDR3 has 14 amino acids. The V gene's germline CDR1 is SEHNR and CDR2 FQNEAQ (reference sequence). In DNA form, the CDR3 reads TGTGCCAGCAGCCCACGACAGTTGAACACTGAAGCTTTCTTT. Translation: CASSPRQLNTEAFF.

The J gene is TRBJ2-5, the V gene TRBV10-1; 14 bases match TRBD2. The CDR3 has 15 residues. V shed 9 bases, J shed 5 bases, and the junction held 8 bases outside the gene matches. The germline CDR1 and CDR2 sequences are WNHNN and SYGVQD (reference sequence). CDR3 DNA: TGCGCCAGTAGCCCGGGACTAGCGGGGGTCGAGACCCAGTACTTC. The encoded protein is CASSPGLAGVETQYF.

V usage is TRBV2 and J usage is TRBJ1-3, with a weak D call TRBD1 (5 bases). This CDR3 has 15 residues. The germline gives CDR1 SNHLY, CDR2 FYNNEI. Trimming shortened V by 1 base and J by 4 bases, and 11 bases separated the two germline ends. CDR3 protein: CASSEGGGFGNTIYF. For the CDR3, the DNA is TGTGCCAGCAGTGAAGGGGGGGGGTTCGGAAACACCATATATTTT.

The J gene is TRBJ1-4, the V gene TRBV30; maybe TRBD1 (5 bases). This CDR3 is 14 amino acids long. Germline V CDR1 and CDR2: GTSNPN, SVGIG (reference sequence). The V gene lost 2 bases and the J gene lost 8 bases, with 15 bases spanning the gap. CDR3: CAWSWGLGDEKLFF. The CDR3, as DNA: TGTGCCTGGAGTTGGGGCCTGGGTGACGAAAAACTGTTTTTT.

V usage is TRBV25-1 and J usage is TRBJ1-4; no reliable D call. Germline-derived CDR1 and CDR2 are MGHDK and SYGVNS. This CDR3 is 14 amino acids long. The ends were cut back, 1 base at V and 7 bases at J, with 10 bases in the middle. CDR3 in amino acids: CASSEFGSGEKLFF. The CDR3 DNA reads TGTGCCAGCAGTGAATTCGGGTCGGGTGAAAAACTGTTTTTT.

V usage is TRBV6-5 and J usage is TRBJ1-2; TRBD1 aligns across 9 bases. The CDR3 is made up of 15 amino acids. Germline CDR1 MNHEY, CDR2 SVGAGI. J was trimmed by 8 bases and V by 2 bases; bases with no gene match: 9. CDR3 nucleotide sequence: TGTGCCAGCAGTTACAAAGGGACAGGGCCGGTGGGCTACACCTTC. Its translation: CASSYKGTGPVGYTF.

The genes are TRBV9 and TRBJ1-3; D is unclear. Trimming cost V 2 bases and J 4 bases, with 10 bases left between them. CDR1 is SGDLS, CDR2 YYNGEE, per germline. CDR3 length: 14 amino acids. The CDR3 reads CASSVTRTGNTIYF. In DNA, the CDR3 is TGTGCCAGCAGCGTCACAAGAACAGGAAACACCATATATTTT.

In this sample, this clone turned up once. The chain uses TRBV27 and TRBJ2-7, with 8 bases aligning to TRBD2. This CDR3 spans 15 amino acids. With 4 bases clipped from V and 4 bases from J, the junction kept 9 bases outside the gene matches. Germline values: CDR1 MNHEY, CDR2 SMNVEV (reference sequence). CDR3 coding DNA: TGTGCCAGCAGTTCCACTCTACGGGGGGGGTACGAGCAGTACTTC. Amino acid sequence: CASSSTLRGGYEQYF.

The V gene is TRBV5-6, the J gene TRBJ1-2; D gene unclear. The CDR3 runs to 13 residues. V lost 3 bases to trimming and J lost 7 bases, with 13 bases between them. The V gene's germline CDR1 is SGHDT and CDR2 YYEEEE. As DNA, the CDR3 is TGTGCCAGCAGCTCACTAGATATCTCTGGCTACACCTTC. Its translation: CASSSLDISGYTF.